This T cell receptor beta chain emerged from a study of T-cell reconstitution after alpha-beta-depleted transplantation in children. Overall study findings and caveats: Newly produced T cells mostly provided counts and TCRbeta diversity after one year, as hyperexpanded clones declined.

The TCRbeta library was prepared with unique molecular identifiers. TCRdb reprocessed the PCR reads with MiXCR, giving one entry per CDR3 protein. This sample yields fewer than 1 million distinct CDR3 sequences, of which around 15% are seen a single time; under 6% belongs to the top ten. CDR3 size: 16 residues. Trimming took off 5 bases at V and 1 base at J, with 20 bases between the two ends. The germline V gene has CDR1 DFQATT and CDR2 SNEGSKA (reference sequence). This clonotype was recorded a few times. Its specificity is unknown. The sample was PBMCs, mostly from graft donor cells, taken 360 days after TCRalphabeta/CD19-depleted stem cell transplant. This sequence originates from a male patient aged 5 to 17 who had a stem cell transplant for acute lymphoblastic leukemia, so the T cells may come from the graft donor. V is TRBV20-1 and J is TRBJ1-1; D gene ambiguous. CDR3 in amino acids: CSARRTSYLANTEAFF. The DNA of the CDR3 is TGCAGTGCTCGCAGGACCTCCTATTTGGCGAACACTGAAGCTTTCTTT.